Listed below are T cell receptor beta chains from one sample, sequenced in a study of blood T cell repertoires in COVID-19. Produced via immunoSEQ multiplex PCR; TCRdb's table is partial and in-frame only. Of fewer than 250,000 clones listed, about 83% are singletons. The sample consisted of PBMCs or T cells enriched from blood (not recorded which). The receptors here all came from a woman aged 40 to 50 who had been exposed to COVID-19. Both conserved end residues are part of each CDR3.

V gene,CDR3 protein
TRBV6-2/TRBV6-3,CASSSYRVGTDTQYF
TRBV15,CATSLVRGETEAFF
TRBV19,CASSIMGGGGADTQYF
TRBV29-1,CSVVKRGADIRTDTQYF
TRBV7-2,CASSLESTGGSSPLHF
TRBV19,CASSVLVSTEAFF
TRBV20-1,CSASSGREGYTF
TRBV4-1,CASSQDRTGGRQETQYF
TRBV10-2,CASSESAPSGANVLTF
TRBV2,CASSEEGSYNEQFF
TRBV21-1,CASSKDGALQETQYF
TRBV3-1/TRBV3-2,CASSQEGGAGGTDTQYF
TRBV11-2,CASSRQGLSGNTIYF
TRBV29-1,CSVDGGVSTDTQYF
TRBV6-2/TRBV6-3,CASTPRLGGETQYF
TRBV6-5,CASRPGTSATDTQYF
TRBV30,CAWRYRSSGNTIYF
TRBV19,CASNVGLTGLNTEAFF
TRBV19,CASSRWPGELFF
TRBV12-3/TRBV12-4,CASRRETNEKLFF
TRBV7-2,CASSLAWDFGYGYTF
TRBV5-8,CASSSRTGSYGYTF
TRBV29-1,CSVEIQGQNIQYF
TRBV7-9,CASSLNQGSYEQYF
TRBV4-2,CASSQDETSGAYNEQFF
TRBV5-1,CATPGRIQPQHF
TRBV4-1,CASSPSVAGIYNEQFF
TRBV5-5,CASSQTTGHNYGYTF
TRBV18,CASSPSRSYGYTF
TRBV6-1,CASSESPLDYTF
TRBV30,CAWSVHAAEQYF
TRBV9,CASSATRGSGVNEQYF
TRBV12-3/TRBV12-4,CASSPGAHYGYTF
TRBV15,CATSRVGGTGANYGYTF
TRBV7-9,CASSLTGEESPLHF
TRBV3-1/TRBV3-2,CASSHSRGGVNGYTF
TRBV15,CATSRSDRDTYGYTF
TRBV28,CASRGVYNEKLFF
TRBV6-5,CASSWGQGADTQYF
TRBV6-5,CASSLRGAVEKLFF